These 21 T cell receptor beta chains originate from one sample sequenced in a study of early T cells in non-severe SARS-CoV-2 infection. TCRdb passed the 5' RACE reads through MiXCR, listing each CDR3 protein once. This repertoire shows about 83,000 distinct CDR3 sequences, 8% to 13% found once; its top ten account for around 8%. The source was whole blood, collected at baseline. The receptors were sampled from an adult who was a healthcare worker with PCR-confirmed SARS-CoV-2 infection or an uninfected control (not recorded which).

This clonotype appeared a few times. V gene TRBV20-1 combines with J gene TRBJ2-2, with 11 bases that match TRBD2. The CDR3 loop spans 15 amino acids. V dropped 6 bases and J dropped 5; count of bases not matched to a gene: 8. Germline values: CDR1 DFQATT, CDR2 SNEGSKA (reference sequence). CDR3 coding DNA: TGCAGTGCGGAAAGTAGCGGGAGGGGGACCGGGGAGCTGTTTTTT. Translation: CSAESSGRGTGELFF.

The sample holds many counts of this clonotype. The CDR3 nucleotides read TGTGCCAGCAGTTTAAGGGGGGGAGAGACCCAGTACTTC. It codes for CASSLRGGETQYF. This chain links TRBV12-3 or TRBV12-4 with TRBJ2-5, with D possibly matching TRBD2 (7 bases). The CDR3 has 13 amino acids. The germline V and J ends were trimmed by 2 bases and 4 bases, with 8 bases remaining between them.

This clonotype was seen a handful of times. The V call is TRBV28, the J call TRBJ1-1, with D possibly TRBD1 on 6 matching bases. The CDR3 is 16 amino acids. V shed 2 bases and J shed 1 base, with 14 bases lying between them. Germline loops: CDR1 MDHEN, CDR2 SYDVKM. The CDR3 bases are TGTGCCAGCAGTTTACCACAGGGCTTCTGGAACACTGAAGCTTTCTTT. As protein: CASSLPQGFWNTEAFF.

This clonotype was found many times. The chain has TRBV7-9 and TRBJ2-1; unclear D gene. V lost 3 bases and J lost 9, with 9 bases in between. CDR1 is SEHNR and CDR2 is FQNEAQ in the germline V gene (reference sequence). This CDR3 contains 12 residues. The CDR3 sequence is CASSFSLGEQFF. Here the CDR3 DNA reads TGTGCCAGCAGCTTCAGCCTCGGTGAGCAGTTCTTC.

In this sample, this clonotype turned up many times. The CDR3, as DNA: TGTGCCAGCAGTCGTCTGTCGCTGTACACCATATATTTT. This codes for CASSRLSLYTIYF. V gene TRBV28 combines with J gene TRBJ1-3; D is unresolved. CDR3 size: 13 residues. Germline V gives CDR1 MDHEN, CDR2 SYDVKM. The V and J ends lost 5 bases and 8 bases respectively, with 13 bases between them.

This clonotype was seen only a few times. The rearrangement uses TRBV7-9 and TRBJ2-4, with D possibly TRBD1 on 7 matching bases. Trimming took 5 bases from V and 6 from J, leaving 17 bases between them. Looked up from germline, CDR1 is SEHNR and CDR2 is FQNEAQ (reference sequence). The CDR3 length is 15 residues. CDR3 amino acids: CASSPPDRDLNIQYF. The DNA of the CDR3 is TGTGCCAGCAGCCCCCCCGACAGGGACTTAAACATTCAGTACTTC.

This chain joins TRBV12-3 or TRBV12-4 and TRBJ2-1; 9 bases are shared with TRBD2. This CDR3 is built from 15 residues. Trimming took 5 bases from V and 9 from J; bases not matched to a gene: 11. The CDR3 DNA sequence: TGTGCCAGCAGTGGTCCGGGACTAGCCTTAACTGAGCAGTTCTTC. This encodes CASSGPGLALTEQFF.

This clonotype came up many times. The genes are TRBV9 and TRBJ1-3; tentative D call: TRBD1 (5 bases). The CDR3 spans 14 residues. Germline V gene lookup returns CDR1 SGDLS and CDR2 YYNGEE. Trimming took 5 bases from V and 4 from J, leaving 13 bases between them. CDR3 residues: CASSETGRGNTIYF. In DNA form, the CDR3 reads TGTGCCAGCAGTGAAACAGGCCGCGGAAACACCATATATTTT.

This clonotype was counted many times. The J gene is TRBJ1-2, the V gene TRBV9, with 7 bases lining up with TRBD1. J gave up 7 bases and V 1 base, and 10 bases lay outside the gene matches. The germline V gene has CDR1 SGDLS and CDR2 YYNGEE. The CDR3 loop spans 15 amino acids. The CDR3, as DNA: TGTGCCAGCAGCGTAACCGGGACAGTACATGCTGGCTACACCTTC. Amino acid sequence: CASSVTGTVHAGYTF.

This clonotype has just a few counts. This chain uses TRBV3-1 with TRBJ2-5; TRBD1 agrees at 7 bases. Germline values: CDR1 LGHDT, CDR2 YNNKEL (reference sequence). V shed 1 base and J 1 base; nucleotides not matched to a gene: 0. This CDR3 is 14 amino acids long. The CDR3 DNA reads TGTGCCAGCAGCCAAGGGACAGGCCAAGAGACCCAGTACTTC. Protein: CASSQGTGQETQYF.

Many counts were recorded for this clonotype. This chain connects TRBV12-3 or TRBV12-4 to TRBJ2-5; 11 positions agree with TRBD2. With V trimmed by 1 base and J by 4 bases, 5 bases remained unmatched. CDR3 length: 16 residues. The CDR3 DNA follows: TGTGCCAGCAGTTTAGATAGCGGGAGGGCCCGAGAGACCCAGTACTTC. This translates into CASSLDSGRARETQYF.

This clonotype was recorded at least ten times. The genes are TRBV12-3 or TRBV12-4 and TRBJ1-2, with 7 bases identical to TRBD1. This CDR3 is built from 16 residues. V dropped 4 bases and J dropped 2; count of bases not matched to a gene: 10. CDR3 sequence reads: CASSWSHPTGNYGYTF. CDR3 coding DNA: TGTGCCAGCAGTTGGAGCCATCCGACAGGGAACTATGGCTACACCTTC.

This clonotype has a count of ten or more. The rearrangement links TRBV5-4 to TRBJ2-4; TRBD2 matches at 9 bases. CDR3 length equals 16 residues. CDR1 SGHNT and CDR2 YYREEE come from the germline V gene (reference sequence). J gave up 0 bases and V 3 bases, and 4 bases lay outside the gene matches. CDR3 sequence (DNA): TGTGCCAGCAGCTCGACTAGCGGCCTAGCCAAAAACATTCAGTACTTC. The encoded protein is CASSSTSGLAKNIQYF. Using reference TRBV5-4 and TRBJ2-4 for the parts outside the CDR3, the full variable domain is ETGVTQSPTHLIKTRGQQVTLRCSSQSGHNTVSWYQQALGQGPQFIFQYYREEENGRGNFPPRFSGLQFPNYSSELNVNALELDDSALYLCASSSTSGLAKNIQYFGAGTRLSVL.

A few counts support this clonotype. The rearrangement joins TRBV27 to TRBJ2-7; D uncertain. The CDR3 covers 16 residues. Germline values: CDR1 MNHEY, CDR2 SMNVEV (reference sequence). Trimming left V 5 bases short and J 2 bases short, with 19 bases between. CDR3 residues: CASSAHSNTLTYEQYF. The CDR3 nucleotides are TGTGCCAGCAGTGCCCACTCTAACACGCTAACCTACGAGCAGTACTTC.

This clonotype occurred a few times. The chain is built from TRBV5-5 and TRBJ2-3; TRBD1 might be the D (6 bases). Germline V gene lookup returns CDR1 SGHKS and CDR2 YYEKEE (reference sequence). V lost 0 bases, J lost 0 bases, and 11 bases lay in between. The CDR3 extends over 16 amino acids. DNA of the CDR3: TGTGCCAGCAGCTTGGATCCGGGGACAAGCACAGATACGCAGTATTTT. It translates to CASSLDPGTSTDTQYF. Looking up the rest from reference TRBV5-5 and TRBJ2-3 gives the full variable domain: DAGVTQSPTHLIKTRGQQVTLRCSPISGHKSVSWYQQVLGQGPQFIFQYYEKEERGRGNFPDRFSARQFPNYSSELNVNALLLGDSALYLCASSLDPGTSTDTQYFGPGTRLTVL.

CDR3 loop: CASSKEEKLFF. The CDR3 coding sequence is TGTGCCAGCTCAAAGGAGGAAAAACTGTTTTTT. The J gene is TRBJ1-4, the V gene TRBV18; D is undetermined. The CDR3 is 11 residues long. With 5 bases removed from V and 8 bases from J, the gap between germline ends came to 6 bases. Germline V gene lookup returns CDR1 KGHSH and CDR2 LQKENI.

The chain is built from TRBV27 and TRBJ2-7; 8 nucleotides align to TRBD1. V shed 6 bases, J shed 5 bases, and the junction held 9 bases outside the gene matches. Germline assignment: CDR1 MNHEY and CDR2 SMNVEV (reference sequence). The CDR3 covers 14 residues. The CDR3 nucleotides read TGTGCCAGCAGACGGGACAGGCCTGCGGACGAGCAGTACTTC. It specifies CASRRDRPADEQYF.

The chain couples TRBV6-5 to TRBJ2-3; a weak D match, TRBD1 (5 bases). This CDR3 region has 13 residues. Germline V gene sequence: CDR1 MNHEY, CDR2 SVGAGI. The V end lost 7 bases, the J end lost 2 bases, and 10 bases lay between the germline ends. The CDR3 sequence: CASKDTVTDTQYF. CDR3 nucleotide sequence: TGTGCCAGCAAGGACACCGTCACAGATACGCAGTATTTT.

This clonotype was observed a few times. V gene TRBV4-2 combines with J gene TRBJ2-7; 10 positions agree with TRBD2. This CDR3 contains 15 residues. Unmatched junction bases numbered 1, after V lost 2 bases and J lost 0 bases. CDR1 is LGHNA and CDR2 is YNFKEQ in the germline V gene. DNA for the CDR3: TGTGCCAGCAGCCAAAGGACTAGCGGCTCCTACGAGCAGTACTTC. Residues: CASSQRTSGSYEQYF.

This clonotype was observed many times. The chain has TRBV30 and TRBJ1-1; TRBD1 matches at 8 bases. Germline V gene data show CDR1 as GTSNPN and CDR2 as SVGIG (reference sequence). Unmatched junction bases numbered 0, after V lost 5 bases and J lost 1 base. The CDR3 covers 12 residues. This CDR3 reads CAWGQGNTEAFF. The CDR3 DNA reads TGTGCCTGGGGACAGGGGAACACTGAAGCTTTCTTT.

The chain links TRBV7-8 to TRBJ2-7, with 7 bases aligning to TRBD2. This CDR3 contains 16 residues. CDR1 SGHVS and CDR2 FQNEAQ come from the germline V gene. J gave up 3 bases and V 1 base, and 9 bases lay outside the gene matches. The CDR3 DNA is TGTGCCAGCAGCTTAGGACTAGCCAGCGGTCGCTACGAGCAGTACTTC. Translated, it gives CASSLGLASGRYEQYF.